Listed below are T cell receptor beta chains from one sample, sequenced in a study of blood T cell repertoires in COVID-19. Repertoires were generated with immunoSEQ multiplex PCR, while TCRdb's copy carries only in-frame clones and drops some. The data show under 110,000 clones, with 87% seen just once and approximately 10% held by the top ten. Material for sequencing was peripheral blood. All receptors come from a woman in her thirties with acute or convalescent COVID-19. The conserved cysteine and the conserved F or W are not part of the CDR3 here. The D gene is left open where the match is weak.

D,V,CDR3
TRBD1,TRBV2,ASSEARGNSPLH
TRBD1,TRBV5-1,ASSLQGEEKLF
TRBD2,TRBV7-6,ASRTSGGGGETQY
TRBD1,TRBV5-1,ASSLGWDRGAEAF
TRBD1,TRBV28,ASSSPADRGYGYT
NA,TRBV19,ASSTDLYGYT
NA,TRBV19,ASRGTGSRQPQH
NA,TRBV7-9,ASSFGQTSNQPQH
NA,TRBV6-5,ASTNEVGLTEAF
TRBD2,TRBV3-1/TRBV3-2,ASSRTGLAGSTGELF
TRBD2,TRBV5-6,ASSLIAGGLNEQF
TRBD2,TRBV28,ASSELLAGGYEQY
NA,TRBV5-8,ASSLGVVNEKLF
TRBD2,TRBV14,ASSPGTSGYEQY
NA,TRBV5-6,ASSFGVREKLF
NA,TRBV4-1,ASSQVPFDSGELF
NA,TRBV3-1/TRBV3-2,ASSQGDSGYT